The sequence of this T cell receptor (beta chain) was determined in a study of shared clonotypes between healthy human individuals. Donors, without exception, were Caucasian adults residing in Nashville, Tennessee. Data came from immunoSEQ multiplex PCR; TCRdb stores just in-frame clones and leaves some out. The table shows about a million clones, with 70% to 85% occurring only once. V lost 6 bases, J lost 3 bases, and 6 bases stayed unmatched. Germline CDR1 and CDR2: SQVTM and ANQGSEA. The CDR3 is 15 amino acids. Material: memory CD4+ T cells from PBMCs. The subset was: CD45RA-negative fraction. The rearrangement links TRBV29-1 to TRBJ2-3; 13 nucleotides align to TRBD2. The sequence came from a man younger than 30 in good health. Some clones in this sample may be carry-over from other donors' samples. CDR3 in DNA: TGCAGCGTCCGGACTAGCGGGAGTCGAACAGATACGCAGTATTTT. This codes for CSVRTSGSRTDTQYF.